This T cell receptor (beta chain) was sequenced for a study of cytomegalovirus exposure and HLA in healthy donors. Researchers ran the PCR with 60 Vbeta and 13 Jbeta primers. Sequencing used immunoSEQ multiplex PCR; TCRdb keeps in-frame clones, though not all of them. Here the sample spans about 150,000 clones, 65% to 85% being singletons. In germline, CDR1 is SEHNR, CDR2 FQNEAQ (reference sequence). The V and J ends lost 6 bases and 2 bases respectively, with 16 bases between them. This CDR3 is 15 amino acids long. The TCR was taken from a male donor in good health and CMV-seronegative. V gene TRBV7-9 combines with J gene TRBJ2-5, with D perhaps matching TRBD2 (7 bases). Specimen: PBMCs. The CDR3 nucleotides are TGTGCCAGCAGTGGGAGGGGGGACGATCAAGAGACCCAGTACTTC. Translated, it gives CASSGRGDDQETQYF.